Sequencing of this TCR beta chain was carried out in a study of cytotoxic CD8 clonotypes in ibrutinib-treated CLL. Sequenced by immunoSEQ multiplex PCR; TCRdb stores in-frame clones only, minus some. The profile shows more than 20,000 clones, approximately 74% of them singletons. The CDR3 covers 16 residues. The V segment lost 5 bases and the J segment 7 bases; nucleotides outside the gene matches: 11. Germline CDR1 reads SNHLY; CDR2 reads FYNNEI. This sequence originates from a human donor with chronic lymphocytic leukemia. The material sequenced was PBMCs, taken before ibrutinib treatment. This chain uses TRBV2 with TRBJ1-2; 12 bases are shared with TRBD1. The CDR3 nucleotides read TGTGCCAGCAGTTCTCTCGGGGACAGGGGGCCTCTTGGCTACACCTTC. Translation gives CASSSLGDRGPLGYTF.